This T cell receptor beta chain was identified during a study of T cell repertoires in cytomegalovirus infection (dated by TCRdb to about 2019). Turning to the overall study: Recently identified HLA-C-restricted CMV epitopes, whose presentation resists viral immunomodulation, were targeted by peptide stimulations together with well-studied HLA-B-restricted epitopes. Donor HLA type was relevant to the analysis, because carriage of CMV infection together with the matching HLA type was indicated by public TCR beta signatures.

The CDR3 sequence holds 14 residues, the cysteine and phenylalanine included. The kept DNA is CDR3 alone, 42 bases in frame from the first base. According to the germline V gene (reference sequence), CDR1 reads DFQATT and CDR2 reads SNEGSKA. Here V drops 5 bases and J drops 2 bases, and the junction holds 5 bases not matched to any gene. Reading the label with the study, this specimen's treatment or condition is: in vitro stimulation with specific CMV peptide epitopes to enrich CMV-specific T cells. Sequencing was performed on an Illumina HiSeq 1500. TCRdb itself trimmed the public reads at Q25 with fastp, ran MiXCR and retained productive beta chains. One record per CDR3 amino acid sequence lists the most common genes and DNA. This sample holds about 500,000 distinct CDR3 sequences; 33% were observed only once. 17% of the sample rests with the top ten. The study at large found these results: The ex vivo response was dominated by HLA-C-restricted CMV-specific TCR beta clonotypes, and the single most frequent clonotype in two of eight donors was supplied by these HLA-C-restricted clonotypes. Cumulative frequency of public TCR beta family members discriminated carriers of CMV infection plus the relevant HLA type in this cohort and an independent approximately 360-donor cohort.

A remark on this clonotype: What antigen it recognizes has not been identified. No quality values exist for individual bases; no much larger clone is one base distant.

The sequence was collected from a human donor in good health (CMV status not recorded). Some clones in this sample may be carry-over from other donors' samples. The specimen comprised cultured PBMCs, sampled from culture after CMV antigen stimulation. The rearrangement joined TRBV20-1 to TRBJ2-7, with 11 bases aligning to TRBD2. The DNA sequence is given as TGCAGTGCTCTAAAGACTAGCGGGGCCTACGAGCAGTACTTC. This yields the protein CSALKTSGAYEQYF.